The rows below give T cell receptor beta chains drawn from one sample of a study of T cells after yellow fever vaccination. MiXCR, run by TCRdb on the 5' RACE reads, gives a single entry per CDR3 protein. The table has approximately 300,000 distinct CDR3 sequences, around 7.3% seen once. The sequencing used PBMCs, collected more than 35 days after the first yellow fever vaccination. The receptors originated from a man aged 18 to 30 who received the YFV17D yellow fever vaccine. The CDR3 runs from the conserved cysteine through the conserved F or W. D genes are given only for firm matches. Not every row has a clone size; where given, it reads once, few, many or a size class.

clone size: few
V gene: TRBV2
J gene: TRBJ2-7
CDR3 length: 15
D gene: -
CDR3 DNA: TGTGCCAGCAGCGCCTCGGAGGGGGCGACGTACGAGCAGTACTTC
CDR3 protein: CASSASEGATYEQYF

clone size: few
V gene: TRBV7-9
J gene: TRBJ1-2
CDR3 length: 15
D gene: -
CDR3 DNA: TGTGCCAGCAGCTTTGAGGCAGTGGTATGGTATGGCTACACCTTC
CDR3 protein: CASSFEAVVWYGYTF

clone size: -
V gene: TRBV20-1
J gene: TRBJ2-1
CDR3 length: 16
D gene: TRBD2
CDR3 DNA: TGCAGTGCTTTAGGACTAGTTGGCACTATTCTCAATGAGCAGTTCTTC
CDR3 protein: CSALGLVGTILNEQFF

clone size: few
V gene: TRBV7-9
J gene: TRBJ2-1
CDR3 length: 15
D gene: TRBD2
CDR3 DNA: TGTGCCAGCAGCCCAGCGGGGGGGGATACCAGGGAGCAGTTCTTC
CDR3 protein: CASSPAGGDTREQFF

clone size: many
V gene: TRBV5-6
J gene: TRBJ2-4
CDR3 length: 16
D gene: -
CDR3 DNA: TGTGCCAGCAGCTTGGATATTGGTTGGGGTTTGGCCATTCAGTACTTC
CDR3 protein: CASSLDIGWGLAIQYF

clone size: few
V gene: TRBV25-1
J gene: TRBJ2-5
CDR3 length: 15
D gene: TRBD2
CDR3 DNA: TGTGCCAGCAGTGAGGTGGCGGGACTAGATGGGACCCAGTACTTC
CDR3 protein: CASSEVAGLDGTQYF

clone size: few
V gene: TRBV6-1
J gene: TRBJ2-3
CDR3 length: 15
D gene: TRBD2
CDR3 DNA: TGTGCCAGCAGTGAACGGCTAGCGGGGATAGATACGCAGTATTTT
CDR3 protein: CASSERLAGIDTQYF

clone size: -
V gene: TRBV6-5
J gene: TRBJ1-6
CDR3 length: 15
D gene: -
CDR3 DNA: TGTGCCAGCAGTTACTCTGGACAGCCTAATTCACCCCTCCACTTT
CDR3 protein: CASSYSGQPNSPLHF

clone size: -
V gene: TRBV20-1
J gene: TRBJ2-7
CDR3 length: 14
D gene: -
CDR3 DNA: TGCAGTGCTAGAGATGGAGGAGCAGAATACGAGCAGTACTTC
CDR3 protein: CSARDGGAEYEQYF

clone size: -
V gene: TRBV20-1
J gene: TRBJ2-7
CDR3 length: 13
D gene: TRBD2
CDR3 DNA: TGCAGTGCCTCCGGGACTAGACCCCCCGAGCAGTACTTC
CDR3 protein: CSASGTRPPEQYF

clone size: -
V gene: TRBV5-6
J gene: TRBJ2-7
CDR3 length: 14
D gene: TRBD1
CDR3 DNA: TGTGCCAGCAGCATGGGGGACAGGGCGTACGAGCAGTACTTC
CDR3 protein: CASSMGDRAYEQYF

clone size: -
V gene: TRBV18
J gene: TRBJ2-3
CDR3 length: 16
D gene: -
CDR3 DNA: TGTGCCAGCTCACCATTTGGCGGGAAGAACACAGATACGCAGTATTTT
CDR3 protein: CASSPFGGKNTDTQYF

clone size: -
V gene: TRBV20-1
J gene: TRBJ2-2
CDR3 length: 13
D gene: -
CDR3 DNA: TGCAGTGCGAGCGATACTAACACCGGGGAGCTGTTTTTT
CDR3 protein: CSASDTNTGELFF

clone size: many
V gene: TRBV5-1
J gene: TRBJ2-2
CDR3 length: 13
D gene: -
CDR3 DNA: TGCGCCAGCAGCTTGGGGGCTACCGGGGAGCTGTTTTTT
CDR3 protein: CASSLGATGELFF

clone size: -
V gene: TRBV7-6
J gene: TRBJ2-7
CDR3 length: 13
D gene: -
CDR3 DNA: TGTGCCAGCAGTCGTCGTCTCTCGGACCCACAGTACTTC
CDR3 protein: CASSRRLSDPQYF

clone size: few
V gene: TRBV4-2
J gene: TRBJ1-1
CDR3 length: 15
D gene: TRBD1
CDR3 DNA: TGTGCCAGCAGCCAAGCAGGGGAAACGACAGGGAAAGCTTTCTTT
CDR3 protein: CASSQAGETTGKAFF

clone size: -
V gene: TRBV10-3
J gene: TRBJ1-5
CDR3 length: 13
D gene: -
CDR3 DNA: TGTGCCATCAGTGGCAGGAGCAATCAGCCCCAGCATTTT
CDR3 protein: CAISGRSNQPQHF

clone size: few
V gene: TRBV20-1
J gene: TRBJ2-5
CDR3 length: 16
D gene: TRBD2
CDR3 DNA: TGCAGTGCCGTCGGCCAGCGGGGGATCTATCAAGAGACCCAGTACTTC
CDR3 protein: CSAVGQRGIYQETQYF

clone size: few
V gene: TRBV7-9
J gene: TRBJ1-2
CDR3 length: 15
D gene: -
CDR3 DNA: TGTGCCAGCAGCTTAGAGGGGTCAGTTCTCTATGGCTACACCTTC
CDR3 protein: CASSLEGSVLYGYTF

clone size: many
V gene: TRBV12-3/TRBV12-4
J gene: TRBJ1-6
CDR3 length: 14
D gene: -
CDR3 DNA: TGTGCCAGCAGTTTTAGGGTTCGCGGTTCACCCCTCCACTTT
CDR3 protein: CASSFRVRGSPLHF

clone size: many
V gene: TRBV20-1
J gene: TRBJ1-4
CDR3 length: 12
D gene: -
CDR3 DNA: TGCAGTGCTAGCCCGGGGGGCGAAAAACTGTTTTTT
CDR3 protein: CSASPGGEKLFF

clone size: few
V gene: TRBV7-2
J gene: TRBJ2-5
CDR3 length: 17
D gene: TRBD2
CDR3 DNA: TGTGCCAGCAATGGGGGAGCGGGCGGGGGGCCCCAAGAGACCCAGTACTTC
CDR3 protein: CASNGGAGGGPQETQYF

clone size: many
V gene: TRBV6-1
J gene: TRBJ2-3
CDR3 length: 19
D gene: TRBD1
CDR3 DNA: TGTGCCAGCAGTGAAGCGTCCCGGGACAGGGGGCGAAGCACAGATACGCAGTATTTT
CDR3 protein: CASSEASRDRGRSTDTQYF

clone size: many
V gene: TRBV6-6
J gene: TRBJ2-7
CDR3 length: 10
D gene: -
CDR3 DNA: TGTGCCAGCAGTCTTTACGAGCAGTACTTC
CDR3 protein: CASSLYEQYF

clone size: few
V gene: TRBV7-2
J gene: TRBJ2-2
CDR3 length: 14
D gene: TRBD2
CDR3 DNA: TGTGCCAGCAGCTTGACTAGCGGGGTCGGGGAGCTGTTTTTT
CDR3 protein: CASSLTSGVGELFF

clone size: few
V gene: TRBV27
J gene: TRBJ2-5
CDR3 length: 14
D gene: -
CDR3 DNA: TGTGCCAGCAGAGGTTTACAGGGACGAGAGACCCAGTACTTC
CDR3 protein: CASRGLQGRETQYF

clone size: many
V gene: TRBV10-3
J gene: TRBJ1-1
CDR3 length: 15
D gene: TRBD1
CDR3 DNA: TGTGCCATCAGTGAACCGGGACAGGGGAAAACTGAAGCTTTCTTT
CDR3 protein: CAISEPGQGKTEAFF

clone size: many
V gene: TRBV20-1
J gene: TRBJ2-1
CDR3 length: 15
D gene: -
CDR3 DNA: TGCAGTGCCCCCCCGGATAGGGATCACACCACTGAGCAGTTCTTC
CDR3 protein: CSAPPDRDHTTEQFF

clone size: few
V gene: TRBV7-2
J gene: TRBJ1-6
CDR3 length: 14
D gene: TRBD1
CDR3 DNA: TGTGCCAGCAGGAAAGACAGGGAACACTCACCCCTCCACTTT
CDR3 protein: CASRKDREHSPLHF

clone size: -
V gene: TRBV7-9
J gene: TRBJ1-5
CDR3 length: 16
D gene: TRBD1
CDR3 DNA: TGTGCCAGCAGCGTCTCAGCAGGGGGGCTTAATCAGCCCCAGCATTTT
CDR3 protein: CASSVSAGGLNQPQHF

clone size: few
V gene: TRBV11-2
J gene: TRBJ2-3
CDR3 length: 19
D gene: TRBD2
CDR3 DNA: TGTGCCAGCAGACGCCTCTCCAGGGCTAGCGGGGGGGGCACAGATACGCAGTATTTT
CDR3 protein: CASRRLSRASGGGTDTQYF

clone size: few
V gene: TRBV6-5
J gene: TRBJ2-5
CDR3 length: 16
D gene: TRBD2
CDR3 DNA: TGTGCCAGCAGTTATGGAGGGACTAGCGGCCAAGAGACCCAGTACTTC
CDR3 protein: CASSYGGTSGQETQYF

clone size: many
V gene: TRBV4-1
J gene: TRBJ1-2
CDR3 length: 16
D gene: TRBD1
CDR3 DNA: TGCGCCAGCAGCCAAGATCGAAGGACAGGGAACTATGGCTACACCTTC
CDR3 protein: CASSQDRRTGNYGYTF

clone size: -
V gene: TRBV4-3
J gene: TRBJ1-2
CDR3 length: 14
D gene: -
CDR3 DNA: TGCGCCAGCAGCCAAGAGTCCTTCATCAATGGCTACACCTTC
CDR3 protein: CASSQESFINGYTF

clone size: -
V gene: TRBV12-3/TRBV12-4
J gene: TRBJ2-3
CDR3 length: 11
D gene: TRBD1
CDR3 DNA: TGTGCCAGCAGTTCCGGGACAGGGCAGTATTTT
CDR3 protein: CASSSGTGQYF

clone size: -
V gene: TRBV6-2/TRBV6-3
J gene: TRBJ2-7
CDR3 length: 15
D gene: -
CDR3 DNA: TGTGCCAGCAGTTACATGACAGGCGCGACCTACGAGCAGTACTTC
CDR3 protein: CASSYMTGATYEQYF

clone size: many
V gene: TRBV5-1
J gene: TRBJ1-4
CDR3 length: 15
D gene: -
CDR3 DNA: TGCGCCAGCAGTGGGTCATCCTTAGGGGCCGAAAAACTGTTTTTT
CDR3 protein: CASSGSSLGAEKLFF

clone size: few
V gene: TRBV11-2
J gene: TRBJ1-5
CDR3 length: 15
D gene: TRBD1
CDR3 DNA: TGTGCCAGCAGCCGAACCGGGACAGGGGATCAGCCCCAGCATTTT
CDR3 protein: CASSRTGTGDQPQHF

clone size: few
V gene: TRBV5-1
J gene: TRBJ1-4
CDR3 length: 14
D gene: -
CDR3 DNA: TGCGCCAGCAGCTTGGGTATTATTGGCGAAAAACTGTTTTTT
CDR3 protein: CASSLGIIGEKLFF

clone size: many
V gene: TRBV20-1
J gene: TRBJ2-1
CDR3 length: 16
D gene: TRBD2
CDR3 DNA: TGCAGTGCTGGGACTAGCGGGGGGAGCTCCTACAATGAGCAGTTCTTC
CDR3 protein: CSAGTSGGSSYNEQFF

clone size: -
V gene: TRBV7-3
J gene: TRBJ2-2
CDR3 length: 13
D gene: TRBD1
CDR3 DNA: TGTGCCAGCAGCGCGACAGGGTCCGGGGAGCTGTTTTTT
CDR3 protein: CASSATGSGELFF

clone size: many
V gene: TRBV11-3
J gene: TRBJ1-3
CDR3 length: 21
D gene: -
CDR3 DNA: TGTGCCAGCAGCTTAGTGGATCTCCTGTGGGACACCGATGTTTCAGGAAACACCATATATTTT
CDR3 protein: CASSLVDLLWDTDVSGNTIYF